This TCR beta chain is drawn from a study of long-term antiretroviral therapy in people with HIV. Study-wide results and caveats: Transplant-donor-level diversity was not reached after ART, though diversity increased.

No donor had fewer than one pre-ART PBMC sample or fewer than two post-ART PBMC samples. Held in samples before DNA extraction were about 0.85-10 million cryopreserved PBMC. There are a few counts of this clone. Its antigen remains unknown. V lost 1 base to trimming and J lost 0 bases, with 7 bases between them. The CDR3 runs 15 residues. CDR1 and CDR2 (germline): KGHSH, LQKENI. Run at survey level, the immunoSEQ assay was version v3.0. TCRdb's table, derived via immunoSEQ multiplex PCR, lists solely in-frame clones and lacks some. Seen here are 42,000 or so clones, 70% to 90% observed once, and the top ten hold about 4%.

Sequencing used unsorted PBMCs, obtained 1.2 years after starting antiretroviral therapy. The chain couples TRBV18 to TRBJ1-3; D uncertain. The receptor was isolated from a woman aged 45 to 65 with HIV. The CDR3 protein is CASSPLSVSGNTIYF. The CDR3 bases are TGTGCCAGCTCACCACTTAGTGTCTCTGGAAACACCATATATTTT.